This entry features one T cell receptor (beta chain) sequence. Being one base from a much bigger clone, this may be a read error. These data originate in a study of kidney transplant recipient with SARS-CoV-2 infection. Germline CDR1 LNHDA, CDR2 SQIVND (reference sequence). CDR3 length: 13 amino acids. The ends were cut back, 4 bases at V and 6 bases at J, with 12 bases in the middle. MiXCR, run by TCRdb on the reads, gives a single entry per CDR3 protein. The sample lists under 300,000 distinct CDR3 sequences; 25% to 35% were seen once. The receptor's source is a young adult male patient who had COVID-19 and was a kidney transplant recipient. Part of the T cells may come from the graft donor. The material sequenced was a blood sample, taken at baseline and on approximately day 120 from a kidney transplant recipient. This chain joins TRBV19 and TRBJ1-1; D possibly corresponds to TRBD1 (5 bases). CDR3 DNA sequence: TGTGCCAGTAGTAATCAGGGAAGCGCTGAAGCTTTCTTT. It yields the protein CASSNQGSAEAFF.